The next 18 T cell receptor beta chains were all read from a single sample in a study of cytomegalovirus exposure and HLA in healthy donors. It was with 60 Vbeta and 13 Jbeta primers that the PCR ran. Here immunoSEQ multiplex PCR was the method, and the copy in TCRdb shows in-frame clones only, minus some. The sample contains more than 80,000 clones, under 80% of which appear only once. The material sequenced was PBMCs. These receptors came from a man in his late teens or twenties in good health and CMV-seropositive.

This sequence joins TRBV5-1 and TRBJ2-7; TRBD2 might be the D (5 bases). This CDR3 is 14 amino acids long. Trimming shortened V by 0 bases and J by 2 bases, and 9 bases separated the two germline ends. Looked up from germline, CDR1 is SGHRS and CDR2 is YFSETQ. The DNA for the CDR3 is TGCGCCAGCAGCTTGGGTAGCGCCACCTACGAGCAGTACTTC. Residues: CASSLGSATYEQYF.

The chain employs TRBV28 and TRBJ1-4; a weak D match, TRBD1 (6 bases). V shed 6 bases and J shed 8 bases, with 25 bases lying between them. Germline CDR1 and CDR2: MDHEN and SYDVKM. The CDR3 extends over 17 amino acids. The chain's CDR3 is CASSPFSLQGRWEKLFF. The DNA of the CDR3 is TGTGCCAGCAGCCCCTTCTCTCTACAGGGTCGTTGGGAAAAACTGTTTTTT.

This rearrangement joins TRBV7-3 to TRBJ1-1; the match to TRBD1 covers 7 bases. V was clipped by 5 bases and J by 7 bases; unmatched bases: 10. Per germline, CDR1 SGHTA and CDR2 FQGTGA. The CDR3 spans 14 residues. CDR3 region: CASSIQGGVYEAFF. The CDR3 DNA reads as TGTGCCAGCAGCATCCAGGGGGGAGTATATGAAGCTTTCTTT.

The chain is built from TRBV15 and TRBJ1-2; D remains unclear. CDR1 LNHNV and CDR2 YYDKDF come from the germline V gene (reference sequence). Trimming took 5 bases from V and 3 from J, leaving 10 bases between them. The CDR3 is 13 amino acids. The CDR3 DNA reads as TGTGCCACCAGCTCCCTGGCAGACTATGGCTACACCTTC. Translating gives CATSSLADYGYTF.

This rearrangement joins TRBV10-1 to TRBJ1-1, with D possibly TRBD1 on 6 matching bases. This CDR3 is 14 amino acids long. CDR1 is WNHNN, CDR2 SYGVQD, per germline (reference sequence). V dropped 7 bases and J dropped 8 bases, with 20 bases sitting between them. In nucleotides, the CDR3 is TGCGCCAGCAAAGAGGACCAGGGGCCAGGGGAAGCTTTCTTT. Amino acid sequence: CASKEDQGPGEAFF.

The V call is TRBV29-1, the J call TRBJ1-2, with TRBD1 matching 8 bases. Germline CDR1 SQVTM, CDR2 ANQGSEA. CDR3 length: 14 residues. V was clipped by 2 bases and J by 3 bases; unmatched bases: 5. This CDR3 is CSVENTGGDYGYTF. The DNA of the CDR3 is TGCAGCGTTGAAAATACAGGGGGAGACTATGGCTACACCTTC.

The rearrangement joins TRBV6-5 to TRBJ2-5; D not certain. The CDR3 length is 14 residues. CDR1 is MNHEY, CDR2 SVGAGI, per germline. Trimming took off 4 bases at V and 0 bases at J, with 9 bases between the two ends. The CDR3 nucleotides are TGTGCCAGCAGTTCCGGAGAGTACCAAGAGACCCAGTACTTC. Translation gives CASSSGEYQETQYF.

This clone has a single count. V is TRBV29-1 and J is TRBJ1-1; 8 nucleotides align to TRBD1. The CDR3 extends over 13 amino acids. J lost 2 bases, V lost 6 bases, and 5 bases had no gene match. The germline CDR1 and CDR2 sequences are SQVTM and ANQGSEA. The chain's CDR3 is CSVSRGQNTEAFF. The CDR3 region has the DNA TGCAGCGTGAGCAGGGGGCAAAACACTGAAGCTTTCTTT.

The J gene is TRBJ1-2, the V gene TRBV4-1; possibly TRBD1 for D (5 bases). Per germline, CDR1 MGHRA and CDR2 YSYEKL. CDR3 size: 16 residues. V lost 0 bases to trimming and J lost 1 base, with 12 bases between them. The CDR3 DNA reads TGCGCCAGCAGCCAAGAACGACAGAATGTTAACTATGGCTACACCTTC. Protein sequence: CASSQERQNVNYGYTF.

This chain joins TRBV6-1 and TRBJ2-3, with 10 bases that match TRBD1. Germline V gives CDR1 MNHNS, CDR2 SASEGT. The J segment lost 8 bases and the V segment lost 8 bases, leaving 7 bases of the junction unmatched. The CDR3 length is 13 residues. The CDR3 nucleotides read TGTGCCAGCCGGGACAGGGGCTTTGGTACGCAGTATTTT. It specifies CASRDRGFGTQYF.

The rearrangement links TRBV9 to TRBJ1-2; a weak D match, TRBD1 (5 bases). The V end lost 7 bases, the J end lost 4 bases, and 14 bases lay between the germline ends. CDR1 is SGDLS, CDR2 YYNGEE, per germline. The CDR3 has 13 residues. The CDR3 reads CASEGRGAYGYTF. The DNA for the CDR3 is TGTGCCAGCGAAGGAAGGGGCGCCTATGGCTACACCTTC.

The CDR3 DNA follows: TGCAGTGCTATTAGTGGTCAGCCCCAGCATTTT. Amino acid sequence: CSAISGQPQHF. The V gene is TRBV20-1, the J gene TRBJ1-5; D is ambiguous. Germline V lookup: CDR1 DFQATT, CDR2 SNEGSKA (reference sequence). CDR3 length: 11 amino acids. V shed 4 bases and J shed 6 bases, with 7 bases lying between them.

The genes are TRBV29-1 and TRBJ1-5, with unresolved D. Trimming removed 7 bases from V and 11 bases from J, with 24 bases in between. The CDR3 loop spans 14 amino acids. Germline loops: CDR1 SQVTM, CDR2 ANQGSEA. The CDR3 loop is CSAQFPGTPGAQHF. CDR3 coding DNA: TGCAGCGCCCAGTTCCCAGGCACCCCCGGGGCCCAGCATTTT.

This clone has a handful of counts. This sequence joins TRBV6-5 and TRBJ1-1; D is perhaps TRBD1 (5 bases). The CDR3 sequence is 15 residues long. Trimming removed 8 bases from V and 0 bases from J, with 16 bases in between. CDR1 and CDR2 (germline): MNHEY, SVGAGI. CDR3 nucleotide sequence: TGTGCCAGCGGAGGGCAGGGAATAATGAACACTGAAGCTTTCTTT. It is translated as CASGGQGIMNTEAFF.

The rearrangement uses TRBV19 and TRBJ2-2, with D uncertain. V was trimmed by 6 bases and J by 8 bases, leaving 4 bases between them. The CDR3 has 10 amino acids. Per germline, CDR1 LNHDA and CDR2 SQIVND (reference sequence). The CDR3 DNA reads TGTGCCAGTAGCGCGGGGGAGCTGTTTTTT. Translated, it gives CASSAGELFF. Full variable domain (missing parts from reference TRBV19 and TRBJ2-2): DGGITQSPKYLFRKEGQNVTLSCEQNLNHDAMYWYRQDPGQGLRLIYYSQIVNDFQKGDIAEGYSVSREKKESFPLTVTSAQKNPTAFYLCASSAGELFFGEGSRLTVL.

V usage is TRBV6-5 and J usage is TRBJ2-7; maybe TRBD1 (6 bases). The CDR3 is made up of 12 amino acids. From germline, CDR1 is MNHEY and CDR2 SVGAGI. V lost 6 bases and J lost 2, with 8 bases in between. CDR3 loop: CASRGTTYEQYF. Here the CDR3 DNA reads TGTGCCAGCAGGGGGACAACCTACGAGCAGTACTTC.

In this sample, this clone turned up a few times. The J gene is TRBJ2-3, the V gene TRBV7-9; the match to TRBD1 covers 7 bases. The CDR3 spans 16 residues. CDR1 and CDR2 (germline): SEHNR, FQNEAQ (reference sequence). The trim removed 4 bases at V and 0 bases at J, leaving 7 bases unmatched. The CDR3 sequence is CASSWTGPYSTDTQYF. The CDR3 DNA is TGTGCCAGCAGCTGGACAGGCCCATACAGCACAGATACGCAGTATTTT.

The chain joins TRBV10-3 to TRBJ2-5; D gene unclear. V was trimmed by 2 bases and J by 5 bases, leaving 6 bases between them. The germline V gene encodes CDR1 ENHRY and CDR2 SYGVKD. CDR3 size: 12 residues. Here the CDR3 DNA reads TGTGCCATCAGTGAGCAACGGGAGACCCAGTACTTC. It translates to CAISEQRETQYF.